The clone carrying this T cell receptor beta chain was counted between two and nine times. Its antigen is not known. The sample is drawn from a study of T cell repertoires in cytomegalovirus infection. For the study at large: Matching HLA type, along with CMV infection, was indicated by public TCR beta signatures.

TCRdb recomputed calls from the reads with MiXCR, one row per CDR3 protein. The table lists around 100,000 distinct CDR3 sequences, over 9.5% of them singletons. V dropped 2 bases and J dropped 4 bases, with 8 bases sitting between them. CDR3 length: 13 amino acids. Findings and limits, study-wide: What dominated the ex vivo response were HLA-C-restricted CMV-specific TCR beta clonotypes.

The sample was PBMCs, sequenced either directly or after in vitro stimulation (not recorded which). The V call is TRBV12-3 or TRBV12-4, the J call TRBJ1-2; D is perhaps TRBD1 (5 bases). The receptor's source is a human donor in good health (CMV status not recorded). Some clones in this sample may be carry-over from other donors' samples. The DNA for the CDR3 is TGTGCCAGCAGTTTACCCGGGGGCTATGGCTACACCTTC. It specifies CASSLPGGYGYTF.